The TCR beta chain under discussion was sequenced for a study of cytomegalovirus exposure and HLA in healthy donors. Overall study: Later, an analysis reported that the 120 or so validation repertoires had used the same platform as the roughly 720 first-cohort repertoires.

Sequenced by immunoSEQ multiplex PCR; TCRdb stores in-frame clones only, minus some. The sample shows about 55,000 clones, about 93% of them seen only once. Study-wide findings and caveats: In the 120 validation repertoires, approximately 93% of cluster scores exceeded 0, per a later analysis. Listed as cytomegalovirus-associated were roughly 180 TCR beta chains.

As regards this clone: Its matching antigen is unknown.

Germline V gene sequence: CDR1 SGDLS, CDR2 YYNGEE. The CDR3 spans 15 residues. With 3 bases clipped from V and 4 bases from J, the junction kept 9 bases outside the gene matches. Among the 120 or so subjects of the validation cohort, separate from the approximately 670-subject first cohort, were the donors. This sequence originates from a man younger than 35 in good health and CMV-seronegative. V usage is TRBV9 and J usage is TRBJ2-5, with 7 bases fitting TRBD1. Sequenced input: PBMCs. The CDR3, as DNA: TGTGCCAGCAGCGCCAGACAGGGAATTACAGAGACCCAGTACTTC. The encoded protein is CASSARQGITETQYF.